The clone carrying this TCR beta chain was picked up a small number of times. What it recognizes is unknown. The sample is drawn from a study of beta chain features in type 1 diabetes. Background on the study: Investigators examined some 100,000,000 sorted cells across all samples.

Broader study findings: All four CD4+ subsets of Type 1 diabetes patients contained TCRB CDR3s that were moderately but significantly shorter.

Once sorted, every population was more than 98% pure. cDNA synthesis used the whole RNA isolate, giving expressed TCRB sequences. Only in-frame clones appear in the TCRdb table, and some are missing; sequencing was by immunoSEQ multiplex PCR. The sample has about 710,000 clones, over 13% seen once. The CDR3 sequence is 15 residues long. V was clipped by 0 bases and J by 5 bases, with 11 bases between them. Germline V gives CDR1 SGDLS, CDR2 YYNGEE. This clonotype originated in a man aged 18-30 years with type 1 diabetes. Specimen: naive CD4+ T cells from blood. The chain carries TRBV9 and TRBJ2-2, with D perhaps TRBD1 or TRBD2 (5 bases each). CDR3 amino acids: CASSVGGLATGELFF. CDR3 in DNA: TGTGCCAGCAGCGTAGGGGGGTTAGCAACCGGGGAGCTGTTTTTT.